This T cell receptor beta chain appears in the sequencing data of a study of cytomegalovirus exposure and HLA in healthy donors. Findings and caveats of the study: According to an earlier analysis, most TCR beta V segments yielded productive rearrangements about 90% or about 30% of the time. Presence/absence results assume similar sequencing depth per donor, which may not hold. Specificity for CMV antigens was confirmed in vitro for a few of the CMV-associated chains. HLA restriction was apparent for most CMV-associated TCR beta chains in a later analysis.

To note about this clone: The antigen remains unidentified.

13 Jbeta primers and 60 Vbeta primers were used for the PCR. Method: immunoSEQ multiplex PCR; TCRdb's copy keeps in-frame clones and lacks some. Among 60,000 to 85,000 clones listed, roughly 76% were seen once. This CDR3 is built from 14 residues. The chain employs TRBV21-1 and TRBJ1-4. TRBV21-1 is assigned pseudogene status. Sample: PBMCs. This TCR came from a male donor in good health and CMV-seropositive. The CDR3 sequence: CASSSRARGEKLFF. CDR3 sequence (DNA): TGTGCCAGCAGCTCCCGGGCTCGGGGTGAAAAACTGTTTTTT.